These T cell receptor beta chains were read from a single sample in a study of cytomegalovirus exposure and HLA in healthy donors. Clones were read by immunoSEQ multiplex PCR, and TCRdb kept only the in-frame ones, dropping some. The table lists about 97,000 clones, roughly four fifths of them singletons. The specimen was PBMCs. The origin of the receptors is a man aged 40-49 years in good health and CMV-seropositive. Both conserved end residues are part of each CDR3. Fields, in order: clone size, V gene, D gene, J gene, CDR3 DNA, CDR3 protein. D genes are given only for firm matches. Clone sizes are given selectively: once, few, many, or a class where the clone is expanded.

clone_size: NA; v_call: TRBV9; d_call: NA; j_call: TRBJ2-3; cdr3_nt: TGTGCCAGCAGCAACTTTAGCACAGATACGCAGTATTTT; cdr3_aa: CASSNFSTDTQYF
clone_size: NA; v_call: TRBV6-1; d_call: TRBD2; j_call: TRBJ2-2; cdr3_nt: TGTGCCAGCAGTGAGACTAGCGGGAGGGCCTCTTCCGGGGAGCTGTTTTTT; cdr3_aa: CASSETSGRASSGELFF
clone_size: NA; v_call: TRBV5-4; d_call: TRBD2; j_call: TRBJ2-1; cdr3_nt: TGTGCCAGCACCATTAGCGGGACCTACAATGAGCAGTTCTTC; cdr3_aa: CASTISGTYNEQFF
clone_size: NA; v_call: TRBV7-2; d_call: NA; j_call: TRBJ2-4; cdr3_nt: TGTGCCAGCAGCTTATTAGGACACCTAGCCAAAAACATTCAGTACTTC; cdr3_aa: CASSLLGHLAKNIQYF
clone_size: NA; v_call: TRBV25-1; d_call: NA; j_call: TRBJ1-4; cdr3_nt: TGTGCCAGCAGAAACAGTGCAACTAATGAAAAACTGTTTTTT; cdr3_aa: CASRNSATNEKLFF
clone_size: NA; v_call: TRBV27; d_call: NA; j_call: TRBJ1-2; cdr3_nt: TGTGCCAGCAGGACGGGGGGGGTTGGCTACACCTTC; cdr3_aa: CASRTGGVGYTF
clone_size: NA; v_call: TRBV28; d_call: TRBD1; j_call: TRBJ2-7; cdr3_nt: TGTGCCAGCAGTCGACAGGGGACCTGGGGGCAGTACTTC; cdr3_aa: CASSRQGTWGQYF
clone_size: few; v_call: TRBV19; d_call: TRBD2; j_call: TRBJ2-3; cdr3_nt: TGTGCCAGTAGTATCTTTAGCGGGGGTGCCTTGGATACGCAGTATTTT; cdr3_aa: CASSIFSGGALDTQYF
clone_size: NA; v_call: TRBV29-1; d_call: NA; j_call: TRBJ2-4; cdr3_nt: TGCAGCGTTGACGCAGGAACTATTCAGTACTTC; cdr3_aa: CSVDAGTIQYF
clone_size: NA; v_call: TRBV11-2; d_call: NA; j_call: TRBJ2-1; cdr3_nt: TGTGCCAGCAGCCAAACCCCTAGCCGGACCTTAAAGGGAGAGCAGTTCTTC; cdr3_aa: CASSQTPSRTLKGEQFF
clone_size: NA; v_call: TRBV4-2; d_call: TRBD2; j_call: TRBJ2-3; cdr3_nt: TGTGCCAGCAGCCAAGAAGGACTAGCGGGAAGCACAGATACGCAGTATTTT; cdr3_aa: CASSQEGLAGSTDTQYF
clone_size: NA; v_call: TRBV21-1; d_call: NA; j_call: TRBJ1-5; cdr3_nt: TGTGCCAGCAGCAACCGGGACAGCGAGTATAGCAATCAGCCCCAGCATTTT; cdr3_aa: CASSNRDSEYSNQPQHF
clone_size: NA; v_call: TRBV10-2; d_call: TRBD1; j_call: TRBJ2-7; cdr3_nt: TGCGCCAGCATCCTTGGTGCGCCGGGACAGGGGTTCGAGCAGTACTTC; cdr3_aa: CASILGAPGQGFEQYF
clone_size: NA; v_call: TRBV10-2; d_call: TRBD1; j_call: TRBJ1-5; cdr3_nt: TGCGCCAGCAGTGATTCGAGACAGGGGATGGGGCAGCCCCAGCATTTT; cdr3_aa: CASSDSRQGMGQPQHF
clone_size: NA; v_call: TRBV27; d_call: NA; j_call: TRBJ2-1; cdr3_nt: TGTGCCAGCAGTTATAGTACGGGCTCCTACAATGAGCAGTTCTTC; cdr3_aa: CASSYSTGSYNEQFF
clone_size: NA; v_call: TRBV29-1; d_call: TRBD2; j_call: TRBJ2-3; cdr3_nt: TGCAGCGTTTGGACTAGCGGCACAGATACGCAGTATTTT; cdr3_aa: CSVWTSGTDTQYF
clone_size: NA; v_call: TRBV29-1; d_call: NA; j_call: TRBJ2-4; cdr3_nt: TGCAGCGTTGAGAAAACCCAGGGAAACAGTCAGTACTTC; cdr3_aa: CSVEKTQGNSQYF
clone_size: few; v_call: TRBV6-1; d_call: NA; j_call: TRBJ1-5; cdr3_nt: TGTGCCAGCAGTGAAGGGGGGGGACCTCAGCCCCAGCATTTT; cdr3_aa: CASSEGGGPQPQHF
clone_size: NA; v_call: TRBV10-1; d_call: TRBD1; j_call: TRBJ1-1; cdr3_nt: TGCGCCAGCAGTGAGTCCTGGGACAGGGTTGGAGGCACTGAAGCTTTCTTT; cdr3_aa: CASSESWDRVGGTEAFF
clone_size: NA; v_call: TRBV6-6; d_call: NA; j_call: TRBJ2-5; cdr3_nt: TGTGCCAGCAGTTATAATCCTGGCAGGGGAGAGACCCAGTACTTC; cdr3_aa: CASSYNPGRGETQYF
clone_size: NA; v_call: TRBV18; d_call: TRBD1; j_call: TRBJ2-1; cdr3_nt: TGTGCCAGCTCACTACACGGGACAGGGGCGGGGAATGAGCAGTTCTTC; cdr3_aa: CASSLHGTGAGNEQFF
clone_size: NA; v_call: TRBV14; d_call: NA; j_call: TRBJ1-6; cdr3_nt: TGTGCCGGAGGGGGGGGAAACTATAATTCACCCCTCCACTTT; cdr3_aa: CAGGGGNYNSPLHF
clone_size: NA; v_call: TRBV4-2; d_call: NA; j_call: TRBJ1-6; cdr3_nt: TGTGCCAGCAGCCAAGATATTACCGGTTCACCCCTCCACTTT; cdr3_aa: CASSQDITGSPLHF
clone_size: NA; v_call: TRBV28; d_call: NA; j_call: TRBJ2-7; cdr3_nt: TGTGCCAGCACTAGCGTCCAACCAAGCTCCTACGAGCAGTACTTC; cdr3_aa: CASTSVQPSSYEQYF
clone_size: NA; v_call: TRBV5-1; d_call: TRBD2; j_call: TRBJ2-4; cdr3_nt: TGCGCCAGCAGCCCCGGGACTACGGACATTCAGTACTTC; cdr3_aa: CASSPGTTDIQYF
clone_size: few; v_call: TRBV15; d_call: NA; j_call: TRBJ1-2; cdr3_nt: TGTGCCACCAGCAAACAGGGAGAGAGTGGCTACACCTTC; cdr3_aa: CATSKQGESGYTF
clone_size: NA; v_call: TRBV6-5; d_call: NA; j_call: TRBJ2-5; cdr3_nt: TGTGCCAGCAGACATCTTGCGGTAGAAGAGACCCAGTACTTC; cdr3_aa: CASRHLAVEETQYF
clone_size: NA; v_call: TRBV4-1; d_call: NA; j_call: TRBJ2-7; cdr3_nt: TGCGCCAGCAGCCAAGATCACTTCGGGTACGAGCAGTACTTC; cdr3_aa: CASSQDHFGYEQYF
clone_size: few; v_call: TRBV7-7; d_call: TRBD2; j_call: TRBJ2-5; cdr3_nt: TGTGCTAGCAGCTTTACGGCGGGGGGTTCACAAGAGACCCAGTACTTC; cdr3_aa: CASSFTAGGSQETQYF
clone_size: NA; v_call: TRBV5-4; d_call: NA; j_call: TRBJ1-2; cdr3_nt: TGTGCCAGCAGCTTGTTATCTGGCTACACCTTC; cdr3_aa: CASSLLSGYTF
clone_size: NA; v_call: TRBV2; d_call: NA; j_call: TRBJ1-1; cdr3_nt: TGTGCCAGAGAGGGACAAATGAACACTGAAGCTTTCTTT; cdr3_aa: CAREGQMNTEAFF
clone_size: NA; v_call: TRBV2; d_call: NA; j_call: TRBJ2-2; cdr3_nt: TGTGCCAGCACGGGCAGGGCTGCGGCGGGGGAGCTGTTTTTT; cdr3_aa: CASTGRAAAGELFF
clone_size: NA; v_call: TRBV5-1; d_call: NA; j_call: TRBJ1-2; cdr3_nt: TGCGCCAGCAGATTGTCCCCCGCGACGGAGAACTATGGCTACACCTTC; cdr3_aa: CASRLSPATENYGYTF
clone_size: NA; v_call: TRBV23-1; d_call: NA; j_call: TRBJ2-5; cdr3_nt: TGCGCCAGCAGTCAGAGCGGGAAAGGACAGGGATGTCAAGAGACCCAGTACTTC; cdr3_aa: CASSQSGKGQGCQETQYF
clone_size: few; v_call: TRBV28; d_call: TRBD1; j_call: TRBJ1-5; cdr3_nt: TGTGCCAGCAGTATAATCAGGGGGCTCGCTCAGCCCCAGCATTTT; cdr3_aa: CASSIIRGLAQPQHF
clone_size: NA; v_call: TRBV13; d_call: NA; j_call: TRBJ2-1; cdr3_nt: TGTGCCAGCAGCTTAGGCCTTGCGGGGGCTAATGAGCAGTTCTTC; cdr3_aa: CASSLGLAGANEQFF
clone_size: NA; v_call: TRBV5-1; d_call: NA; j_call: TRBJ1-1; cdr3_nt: TGCGCCAGCAGGTCGGGACTGAGCAACACTGAAGCTTTCTTT; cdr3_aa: CASRSGLSNTEAFF
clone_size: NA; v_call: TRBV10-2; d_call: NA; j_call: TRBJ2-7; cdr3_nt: TGCGCTAGCAGTGAGTTTGCTACCTCGAACGAGCAGTACTTC; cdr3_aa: CASSEFATSNEQYF
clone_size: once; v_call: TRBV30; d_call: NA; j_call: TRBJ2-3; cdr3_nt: TGTGCCTGGAGTGTAGGAGTTAGCACAGATACGCAGTATTTT; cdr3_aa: CAWSVGVSTDTQYF
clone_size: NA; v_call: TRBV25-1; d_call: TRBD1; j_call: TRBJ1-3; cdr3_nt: TGTGCCAGTAGCCGGACAGGGCCTGGAAACACCATATATTTT; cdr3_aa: CASSRTGPGNTIYF
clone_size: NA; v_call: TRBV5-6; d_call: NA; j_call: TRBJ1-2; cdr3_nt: TGTGCCAGCAGCTTTTTTGGGGGGGCTGGCTACACCTTC; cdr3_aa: CASSFFGGAGYTF
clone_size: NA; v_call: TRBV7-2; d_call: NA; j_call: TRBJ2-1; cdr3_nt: TGTGCCAGCAGCTTAGTGGGGGGTGTATCCTACAATGAGCAGTTCTTC; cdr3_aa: CASSLVGGVSYNEQFF
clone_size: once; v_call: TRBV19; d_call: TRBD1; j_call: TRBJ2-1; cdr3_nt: TGTGCCAGTAGCCCCCGGGGACAGGCCTCCTACAGTGAGCAGTTCTTC; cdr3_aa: CASSPRGQASYSEQFF
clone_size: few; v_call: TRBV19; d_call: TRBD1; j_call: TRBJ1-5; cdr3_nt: TGTGCCAGTAGTAGAGGACAGGTAAGGCAGCCCCAGCATTTT; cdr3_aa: CASSRGQVRQPQHF
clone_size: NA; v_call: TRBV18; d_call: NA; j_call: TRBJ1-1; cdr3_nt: TGTGCCAGCTCACTTCAGGACAGCACGAACACTGAAGCTTTCTTT; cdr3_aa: CASSLQDSTNTEAFF
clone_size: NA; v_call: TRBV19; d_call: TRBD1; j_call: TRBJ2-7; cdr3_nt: TGTGCCAGTAGTCTATCGACAGGGGTCAACGAGCAGTACTTC; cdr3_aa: CASSLSTGVNEQYF
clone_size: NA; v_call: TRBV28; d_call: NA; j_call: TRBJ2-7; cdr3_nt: TGTGCCAGCAGTTTAATGAGCAGGGGTTGGTCCTACGAGCAGTACTTC; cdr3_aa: CASSLMSRGWSYEQYF
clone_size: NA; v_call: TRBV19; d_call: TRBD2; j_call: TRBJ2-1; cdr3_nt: TGTGCCAGTAGTATGGGGGAGGGCTACAATGAGCAGTTCTTC; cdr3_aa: CASSMGEGYNEQFF
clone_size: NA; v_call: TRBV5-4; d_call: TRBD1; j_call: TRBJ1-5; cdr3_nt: TGTGCCAGCAGCTTGGGACAGGGGATCGATCAGCCCCAGCATTTT; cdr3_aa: CASSLGQGIDQPQHF
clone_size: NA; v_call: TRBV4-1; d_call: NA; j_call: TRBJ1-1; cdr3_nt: TGCGCCAGCAGCCAAGAGAGGGGGATTAGCCGACAGTCTAAATCCATGAACACTGAAGCTTTCTTT; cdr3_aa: CASSQERGISRQSKSMNTEAFF
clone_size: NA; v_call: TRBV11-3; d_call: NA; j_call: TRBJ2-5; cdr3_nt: TGTGCCAGCAGCTTAGCAGGACACGAGACCCAGTACTTC; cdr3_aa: CASSLAGHETQYF
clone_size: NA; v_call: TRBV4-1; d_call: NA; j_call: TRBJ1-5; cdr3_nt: TGCGCCAGCAGCCAAGCCCCGCGGGGCTTCCGCGACAATCAGCCCCAGCATTTT; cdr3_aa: CASSQAPRGFRDNQPQHF
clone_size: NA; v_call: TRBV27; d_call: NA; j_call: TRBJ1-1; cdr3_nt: TGTGCCAGCAGTTACACCGAGAACACTGAAGCTTTCTTT; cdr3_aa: CASSYTENTEAFF
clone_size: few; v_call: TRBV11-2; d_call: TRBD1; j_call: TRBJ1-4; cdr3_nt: TGTGCCAGCAGCTTAGAGGGACAGGGAAATGAAAAACTGTTTTTT; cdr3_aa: CASSLEGQGNEKLFF
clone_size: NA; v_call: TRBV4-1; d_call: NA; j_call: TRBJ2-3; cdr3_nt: TGCGCCAGCAGCACGCGACACGATTCGGATACGCAGTATTTT; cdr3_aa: CASSTRHDSDTQYF
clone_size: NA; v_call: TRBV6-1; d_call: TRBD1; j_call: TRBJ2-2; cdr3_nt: TGTGCCAGCAGAACCGGGACAGGGGGTGCCGGGGAGCTGTTTTTT; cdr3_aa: CASRTGTGGAGELFF
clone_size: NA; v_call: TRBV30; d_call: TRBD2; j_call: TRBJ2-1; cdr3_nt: TGTGCCTGGAGCTTAGCGGGTGCCAGCTCCTACAATGAGCAGTTCTTC; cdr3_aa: CAWSLAGASSYNEQFF
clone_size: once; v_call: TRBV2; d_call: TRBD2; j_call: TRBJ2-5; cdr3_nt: TGTGCCAGCACTATCGGGGGGGCCAAGACCCAGTACTTC; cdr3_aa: CASTIGGAKTQYF